This T cell receptor (beta chain) was sequenced for a study of T-cell reconstitution after alpha-beta-depleted transplantation in children (dated by TCRdb to the mid-2010s). Regarding the complete study: Using TCR repertoire profiling, the study followed T-cell immune reconstitution in a quantitative way in children after TCRalphabeta/CD19-depleted allogeneic hematopoietic cell transplantation.

Note on this clonotype: It lacks a known antigen. Base qualities were left out, and no much larger clone turns up one base away.

Per the publication, the treatment or condition label means: allogeneic hematopoietic cell transplantation with graft depleted of TCRalphabeta T cells and CD19 B cells. Transplant recipients were children who received TCRalphabeta/CD19-depleted allogeneic hematopoietic cell grafts. The library was built by means of PCR. TCRdb names Illumina HiSeq 2500 as the instrument used. Molecular barcoding was employed in the preparation of TCR libraries, with unique molecular identifiers being used to normalize TCRbeta repertoire quantification. TCRdb cleaned the public reads at Q25 with fastp, built clones with MiXCR and kept in-frame beta chains. A single entry per CDR3 protein holds the most common genes and DNA from its merged rows. The sample table holds 120,000 to 150,000 distinct CDR3 sequences, of which 8% to 10% were seen once. Jointly, the top ten make up 15% to 20% of the sample. V has 5 bases trimmed and J has 5 bases trimmed; junction bases matching no gene number 7. Inclusive of the bounding cysteine and phenylalanine, the CDR3 is 15 residues long. Solely the CDR3 DNA is kept, with 45 bases framed from the first base.

The research as a whole found: In some patients, the high TCRbeta diversity seen at day 60 was put down to recipient T cells and intrathymic progenitors that had survived conditioning. Over subsequent months, a decline in hyperexpanded clone frequencies was noted, and after one year, T-cell counts and TCRbeta diversity were mostly ascribed to newly produced T cells. The apparently early alphabetaT-cell count recovery about two months after transplant was reportedly dependent on only several hundred rapidly expanded clones derived from non-depleted graft cells.

The chain links TRBV12-3 or TRBV12-4 with TRBJ2-7, with TRBD1 matching 12 junction bases. Specimen: PBMCs, mostly from graft donor cells, collected 180 days after TCRalphabeta/CD19-depleted stem cell transplant. This TCR was recovered from a female patient aged 2-15 years who had a stem cell transplant for congenital amegakaryocytic thrombocytopenia, so the T cells may come from the graft donor. The sequenced DNA is TGTGCCAGCAGTCACCGGGACAGGGGGCGCGACGAGCAGTACTTC. Translated, this gives CASSHRDRGRDEQYF.